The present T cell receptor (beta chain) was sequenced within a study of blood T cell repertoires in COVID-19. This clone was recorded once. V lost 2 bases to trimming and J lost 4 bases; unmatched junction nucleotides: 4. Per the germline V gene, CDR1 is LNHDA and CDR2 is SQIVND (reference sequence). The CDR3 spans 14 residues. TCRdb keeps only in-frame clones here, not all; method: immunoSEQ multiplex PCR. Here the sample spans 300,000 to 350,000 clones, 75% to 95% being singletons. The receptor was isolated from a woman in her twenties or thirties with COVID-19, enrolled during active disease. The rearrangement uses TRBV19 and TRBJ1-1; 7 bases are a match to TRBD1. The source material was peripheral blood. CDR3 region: CASSIKGAATEAFF. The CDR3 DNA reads TGTGCCAGTAGTATAAAGGGGGCGGCCACTGAAGCTTTCTTT.